Presented here are 18 T cell receptor beta chains from one specimen sequenced in a study of response to subunit inactivated influenza vaccine (dated 2018 in TCRdb). Libraries were prepared through RT-PCR. The data were produced on an Illumina HiSeq 2500. The public reads were quality trimmed at Q25 with fastp and then assembled into clones with MiXCR by TCRdb, keeping productive beta chains. All rows with the same CDR3 protein become a single entry with the most common DNA and genes. The sample table contains hundreds of thousands of distinct CDR3 sequences; only one count was recorded for 9.5% to 13% of them. About an eighth of the sample is in the top ten clones. This sample's time point label indicates: more than 40 days after influenza vaccine administration. Here the sequenced sample was PBMCs from blood, taken roughly 45 days after vaccination. These receptors came from a man aged 50-59 years who received an inactivated influenza vaccine. Donor details come from another sample of the same person, matched by shared clones.

This clonotype was detected only once. The chain combines TRBV11-2 with TRBJ2-5, with D perhaps matching TRBD2 (5 bases). Trimming shortened V by 5 bases and J by 13 bases, and 17 bases separated the two germline ends. The CDR3 extends over 12 amino acids. Germline V lookup: CDR1 SGHAT, CDR2 FQNNGV. The CDR3 nucleotides are TGTGCCAGCAGCATTATGAGGGAAGTTCTGTACTTC. Translated, it gives CASSIMREVLYF.

This clonotype has a count of ten or more. CDR3 coding DNA: TGTGCCAGCAGGCAGGGTAGCTCCTATAATTCACCCCTCCACTTT. It yields the protein CASRQGSSYNSPLHF. This rearrangement joins TRBV12-3 or TRBV12-4 to TRBJ1-6; possibly TRBD1 for D (5 bases). Trimming removed 6 bases at V and 0 bases at J, with 9 bases between. The CDR3 has 15 residues.

This chain uses TRBV12-3 or TRBV12-4 with TRBJ1-1, with TRBD1 as a possible D gene (6 bases). The CDR3 loop spans 14 amino acids. Between the trimmed V and J ends, which lost 8 bases and 3 bases, there was a span of 16 bases. The CDR3 sequence is CASVWTDLYTEAFF. The CDR3 DNA reads TGTGCCAGCGTTTGGACAGACCTCTACACTGAAGCTTTCTTT.

This clonotype was detected a few times. The chain joins TRBV4-1 to TRBJ2-3; 11 bases align to TRBD2. Unmatched junction bases numbered 7, after V lost 3 bases and J lost 5 bases. In germline, CDR1 is MGHRA, CDR2 YSYEKL. The CDR3 length is 16 residues. CDR3 in DNA: TGCGCCAGCAGCCAGACTAGCGGGAACGGCAGAGATACGCAGTATTTT. Amino acids: CASSQTSGNGRDTQYF.

This chain links TRBV12-3 or TRBV12-4 with TRBJ2-1; 9 nucleotides line up with TRBD2. The CDR3 is 15 residues long. V trimming: 7 bases; J trimming: 7 bases; junction bases outside the gene matches: 11. The CDR3: CASTPSGLAANEQFF. CDR3 sequence (DNA): TGTGCCAGCACCCCCTCGGGACTAGCTGCGAATGAGCAGTTCTTC.

This clonotype has at least ten counts. The chain combines TRBV25-1 with TRBJ2-1, with 7 bases identical to TRBD1. Trimming at V came to 4 bases and at J to 6 bases, leaving 6 bases not matched to a gene. CDR3 length equals 14 residues. The germline gives CDR1 MGHDK, CDR2 SYGVNS. This chain's CDR3 is CASSGTGATNEQFF. The CDR3 DNA is TGTGCCAGCAGTGGCACAGGGGCGACCAATGAGCAGTTCTTC.

In this sample, this clonotype turned up a few times. The chain carries TRBV5-1 and TRBJ2-6, with 8 bases matching TRBD1. After removal of 3 bases from V and 1 base from J, the junction contained 3 bases not matched to a gene. This CDR3 contains 16 residues. Germline loops: CDR1 SGHRS, CDR2 YFSETQ. The CDR3 DNA reads TGCGCCAGCAGCTCTCAGGGGGCTTCTGGGGCCAACGTCCTGACTTTC. Encoded protein: CASSSQGASGANVLTF.

This chain connects TRBV27 to TRBJ2-1, with 8 bases aligning to TRBD2. Germline assignment: CDR1 MNHEY and CDR2 SMNVEV (reference sequence). J gave up 9 bases and V 5 bases, and 6 bases lay outside the gene matches. The CDR3 consists of 13 residues. CDR3 bases: TGTGCCAGCAGTCCGGGGGGGCGGGTTGAGCAGTTCTTC. The encoded protein is CASSPGGRVEQFF.

V usage is TRBV7-3 and J usage is TRBJ2-1; TRBD2 matches at 9 bases. The CDR3 totals 16 residues. V lost 6 bases to trimming and J lost 0 bases; unmatched junction nucleotides: 6. Germline V gene data show CDR1 as SGHTA and CDR2 as FQGTGA. CDR3 in DNA: TGTGCCAGCAGTCAGTATAGCGGGAGCTCCTACAATGAGCAGTTCTTC. It is translated as CASSQYSGSSYNEQFF.

This clonotype has ten or more counts. The chain is built from TRBV27 and TRBJ2-1; 8 nucleotides agree with TRBD2. The J segment lost 4 bases and the V segment lost 6 bases, leaving 11 bases of the junction unmatched. The germline V gene encodes CDR1 MNHEY and CDR2 SMNVEV (reference sequence). The CDR3 has 16 amino acids. CDR3 in amino acids: CASRTKLAERYNEQFF. DNA of the CDR3: TGTGCCAGCAGGACAAAACTAGCGGAGAGGTACAATGAGCAGTTCTTC.

The rearrangement links TRBV5-1 to TRBJ1-2; possible D gene TRBD1, 5 bases. The germline V gene has CDR1 SGHRS and CDR2 YFSETQ. The CDR3 has 14 residues. The V and J ends lost 3 bases and 8 bases respectively, with 17 bases between them. This CDR3 reads CASSSAGQGGGYTF. CDR3 bases: TGCGCCAGCAGCTCGGCGGGGCAGGGCGGCGGCTACACCTTC.

V is TRBV7-3 and J is TRBJ2-1; possibly TRBD2 for D (5 bases). Trimming shortened V by 5 bases and J by 0 bases, and 14 bases separated the two germline ends. Germline CDR1 SGHTA, CDR2 FQGTGA. The CDR3 loop spans 16 amino acids. CDR3 nucleotides: TGTGCCAGCAGCACCCTTAGCGCCCGCTCCTACAATGAGCAGTTCTTC. It yields the protein CASSTLSARSYNEQFF.

This clonotype showed up many times. The chain is built from TRBV7-2 and TRBJ2-6; possible D gene TRBD2, 6 bases. Trimming took 5 bases from V and 0 from J, leaving 8 bases between them. The CDR3 length is 15 residues. Germline lookup yields CDR1 SGHTA and CDR2 FQGNSA. The CDR3 spells CASSTGASGANVLTF. CDR3 in DNA: TGTGCCAGCAGCACGGGAGCCTCTGGGGCCAACGTCCTGACTTTC.

The V call is TRBV29-1, the J call TRBJ2-1, with D possibly matching TRBD2 (6 bases). The V end lost 7 bases, the J end lost 0 bases, and 16 bases lay between the germline ends. The CDR3 is 15 residues long. The germline V gene encodes CDR1 SQVTM and CDR2 ANQGSEA. The CDR3 spells CSASLGLNSYNEQFF. The CDR3, as DNA: TGCAGCGCTAGCCTAGGACTAAACTCCTACAATGAGCAGTTCTTC.

As to this clonotype: A much bigger clone sits one base away, suggesting this may be a read error. The chain joins TRBV20-1 to TRBJ2-7; 7 nucleotides align to TRBD2. This CDR3 is 16 amino acids long. Germline values: CDR1 DFQATT, CDR2 SNEGSKA (reference sequence). The J segment lost 3 bases and the V segment lost 6 bases, leaving 17 bases of the junction unmatched. The DNA for the CDR3 is TGCAGTGCCCCGGTGGTTCCAGCGGGGTGGGACTACGAGCAGTACTTC. This sequence encodes CSAPVVPAGWDYEQYF.

In its sample, this clonotype was seen a few times. The rearrangement links TRBV7-2 to TRBJ2-5; 9 bases are a match to TRBD1. V was pared by 4 bases and J by 5 bases, with 8 bases of the junction left unmatched. Germline lookup yields CDR1 SGHTA and CDR2 FQGNSA. The CDR3 is made up of 15 amino acids. The chain's CDR3 is CASSSNRGRGETQYF. CDR3 sequence (DNA): TGTGCCAGCAGCTCAAACAGGGGGCGCGGGGAGACCCAGTACTTC.

The table lists this clonotype with many counts. The chain uses TRBV12-3 or TRBV12-4 and TRBJ2-1, with a tentative D call TRBD2 (5 bases). The CDR3 has 14 amino acids. The germline V and J ends were trimmed by 3 bases and 6 bases, with 12 bases remaining between them. This CDR3 is CASSFEGFVNEQFF. The CDR3 DNA follows: TGTGCCAGCAGTTTCGAGGGCTTTGTCAATGAGCAGTTCTTC.

The J gene is TRBJ2-6, the V gene TRBV6-5; D is unclear. This CDR3 is built from 15 residues. Trimming stripped 6 bases from V and 1 base from J, with 10 bases between. Germline V CDR1 and CDR2: MNHEY, SVGAGI. The CDR3 sequence is CASSLEYSGANVLTF. DNA for the CDR3: TGTGCCAGCAGCTTAGAGTATTCTGGGGCCAACGTCCTGACTTTC.